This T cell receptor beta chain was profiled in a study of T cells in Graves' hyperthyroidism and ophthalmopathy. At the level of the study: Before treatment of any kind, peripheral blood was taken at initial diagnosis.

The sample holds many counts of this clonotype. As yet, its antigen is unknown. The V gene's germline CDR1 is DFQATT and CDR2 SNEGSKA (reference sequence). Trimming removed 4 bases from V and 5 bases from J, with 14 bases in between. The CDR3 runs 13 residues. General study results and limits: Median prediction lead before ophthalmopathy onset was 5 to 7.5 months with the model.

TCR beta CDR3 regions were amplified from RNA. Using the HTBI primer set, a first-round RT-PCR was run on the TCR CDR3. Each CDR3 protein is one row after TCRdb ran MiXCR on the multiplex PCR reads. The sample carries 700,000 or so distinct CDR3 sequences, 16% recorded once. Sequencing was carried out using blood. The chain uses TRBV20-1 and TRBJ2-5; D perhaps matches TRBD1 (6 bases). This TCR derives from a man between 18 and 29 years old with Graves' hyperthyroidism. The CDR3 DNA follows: TGCAGTGCTAACACAGGGAATGGGGAGACCCAGTACTTC. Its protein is CSANTGNGETQYF.